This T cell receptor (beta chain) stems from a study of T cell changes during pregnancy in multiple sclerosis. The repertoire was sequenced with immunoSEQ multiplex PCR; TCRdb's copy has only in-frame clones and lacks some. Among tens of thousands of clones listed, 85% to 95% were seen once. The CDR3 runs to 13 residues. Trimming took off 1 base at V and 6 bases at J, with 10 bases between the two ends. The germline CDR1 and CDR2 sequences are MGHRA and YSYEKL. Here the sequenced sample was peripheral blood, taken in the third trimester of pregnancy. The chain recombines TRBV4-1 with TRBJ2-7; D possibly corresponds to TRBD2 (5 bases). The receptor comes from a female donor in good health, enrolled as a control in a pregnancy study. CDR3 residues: CASSQGRVGEQYF. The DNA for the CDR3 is TGCGCCAGCAGCCAAGGGCGGGTCGGCGAGCAGTACTTC.